This passage covers 26 T cell receptor beta chains from one sample sequenced in a study of blood T cell repertoires in COVID-19. Profiling relied on immunoSEQ multiplex PCR, and the TCRdb table lists in-frame clones only, not all of them. The table includes 100,000 or so clones, roughly 84% detected once. The sequenced sample consisted of peripheral blood. Source of these receptors: a man between 65 and 85 years old with active or convalescent COVID-19.

The chain carries TRBV5-1 and TRBJ2-1; 9 nucleotides match TRBD1. CDR1 and CDR2 (germline): SGHRS, YFSETQ. The trim removed 0 bases at V and 3 bases at J, leaving 4 bases unmatched. The CDR3 runs to 16 residues. CDR3 region: CASSLGTGGSYNEQFF. CDR3 coding DNA: TGCGCCAGCAGCTTGGGAACAGGGGGCAGCTACAATGAGCAGTTCTTC. Supplemented by reference TRBV5-1 and TRBJ2-1, the full variable domain reads KAGVTQTPRYLIKTRGQQVTLSCSPISGHRSVSWYQQTPGQGLQFLFEYFSETQRNKGNFPGRFSGRQFSNSRSEMNVSTLELGDSALYLCASSLGTGGSYNEQFFGPGTRLTVL.

The chain couples TRBV7-3 to TRBJ1-1, with D possibly matching TRBD1 (5 bases). This CDR3 is built from 14 residues. Germline assignment: CDR1 SGHTA and CDR2 FQGTGA. V was clipped by 5 bases and J by 7 bases, with 17 bases between them. CDR3 DNA: TGTGCCAGCAGCCCCGGCGGGGGATTAGGTGAAGCTTTCTTT. Protein product: CASSPGGGLGEAFF.

This clone was found a few times. This chain uses TRBV12-3 or TRBV12-4 with TRBJ2-2; a possible D gene is TRBD2 (6 bases). V dropped 10 bases and J dropped 7 bases, with 13 bases sitting between them. The CDR3 length is 12 residues. CDR3 sequence reads: CATSQTSGELFF. The CDR3 DNA reads as TGTGCCACCTCTCAGACTAGCGGGGAGCTGTTTTTT.

J is TRBJ1-4 and V is TRBV19; 9 positions agree with TRBD1. CDR3 length: 14 amino acids. Germline V gene sequence: CDR1 LNHDA, CDR2 SQIVND (reference sequence). Trimming took 7 bases from V and 7 from J; bases not matched to a gene: 7. The DNA of the CDR3 is TGTGCCAGTATTGCGGACAGGGGAAGTGAAAAACTGTTTTTT. Protein product: CASIADRGSEKLFF.

This clone was detected a few times. The V gene is TRBV14, the J gene TRBJ1-2, with a possible D match to TRBD1 (6 bases). The germline V gene encodes CDR1 SGHDN and CDR2 FVKESK. The CDR3 runs to 13 residues. V dropped 3 bases and J dropped 2 bases, with 7 bases sitting between them. In DNA, the CDR3 is TGTGCCAGCAGCCAGGACAGAAACTATGGCTACACCTTC. Translated, it gives CASSQDRNYGYTF. Together with reference TRBV14 and TRBJ1-2, the CDR3 gives the full variable domain: EAGVTQFPSHSVIEKGQTVTLRCDPISGHDNLYWYRRVMGKEIKFLLHFVKESKQDESGMPNNRFLAERTGGTYSTLKVQPAELEDSGVYFCASSQDRNYGYTFGSGTRLTVV.

In its sample, this clone was seen once. The V call is TRBV14, the J call TRBJ1-1; no clear D. Trimming left V 5 bases short and J 4 bases short, with 8 bases between. The length of the CDR3 is 12 residues. Germline V gene lookup returns CDR1 SGHDN and CDR2 FVKESK. CDR3 coding DNA: TGTGCCAGCAGCGACTCGCGCACTGAAGCTTTCTTT. It translates to CASSDSRTEAFF.

This clone was found once. V gene TRBV6-5 combines with J gene TRBJ1-3; 7 bases agree with TRBD1. This CDR3 has 16 residues. Germline assignment: CDR1 MNHEY and CDR2 SVGAGI. Trimming removed 0 bases from V and 2 bases from J; junction bases left unmatched: 4. The CDR3 loop is CASSYSGRGTGNTIYF. The CDR3 DNA follows: TGTGCCAGCAGTTACTCGGGCAGGGGGACTGGAAACACCATATATTTT.

The V call is TRBV6-5, the J call TRBJ2-7; 9 positions match TRBD1. The V and J ends lost 6 bases and 2 bases, in that order; junction bases with no gene match: 8. The CDR3 covers 15 residues. Germline-derived CDR1 and CDR2 are MNHEY and SVGAGI. CDR3 sequence: CASRSGTGKTYEQYF. For the CDR3, the DNA is TGTGCCAGCAGATCCGGGACAGGGAAAACCTACGAGCAGTACTTC.

The chain joins TRBV19 to TRBJ1-2, with D hard to call. The CDR3 spans 15 residues. Trimming shortened V by 7 bases and J by 8 bases, and 23 bases separated the two germline ends. Germline CDR1 is LNHDA and CDR2 is SQIVND (reference sequence). For the CDR3, the DNA is TGTGCCAGTATTGGAGGGTTCGGGGAAGTCGGAGGCTACACCTTC. The encoded protein is CASIGGFGEVGGYTF. Full variable domain (missing parts from reference TRBV19 and TRBJ1-2): DGGITQSPKYLFRKEGQNVTLSCEQNLNHDAMYWYRQDPGQGLRLIYYSQIVNDFQKGDIAEGYSVSREKKESFPLTVTSAQKNPTAFYLCASIGGFGEVGGYTFGSGTRLTVV.

The CDR3: CASRLAANEQFF. CDR3 nucleotides: TGTGCCAGCAGACTAGCGGCAAATGAGCAGTTCTTC. The V and J genes are TRBV2 and TRBJ2-1; 8 bases line up with TRBD2. The CDR3 has 12 amino acids. The germline V gene has CDR1 SNHLY and CDR2 FYNNEI. With 6 bases clipped from V and 7 bases from J, the junction kept 2 bases outside the gene matches.

The chain combines TRBV29-1 with TRBJ2-2; TRBD1 might be the D (5 bases). From germline, CDR1 is SQVTM and CDR2 ANQGSEA. The V end was cut by 3 bases, the J end by 7 bases, with 12 bases between. CDR3 length: 13 residues. The CDR3 loop is CSVDWQGFGELFF. CDR3 in DNA: TGCAGCGTTGACTGGCAGGGCTTCGGGGAGCTGTTTTTT.

With regard to this clone: Other nucleotide sequences in the sample specify the same CDR3. V is TRBV6-5 and J is TRBJ1-2; 7 nucleotides agree with TRBD1. The germline V gene has CDR1 MNHEY and CDR2 SVGAGI. V trimming: 6 bases; J trimming: 2 bases; junction bases outside the gene matches: 3. CDR3 length equals 13 residues. CDR3 region: CASSPRGNYGYTF. The CDR3 DNA reads as TGTGCCAGCAGCCCCAGGGGGAACTATGGCTACACCTTC.

This chain joins TRBV9 and TRBJ2-2; perhaps TRBD1 as D (6 bases). Trimming took 0 bases from V and 7 from J, leaving 16 bases between them. Per the germline V gene, CDR1 is SGDLS and CDR2 is YYNGEE. The CDR3 loop spans 16 amino acids. CDR3 residues: CASSVVSREGDGELFF. CDR3 sequence (DNA): TGTGCCAGCAGCGTAGTGTCCAGAGAGGGGGACGGGGAGCTGTTTTTT.

The CDR3 spells CAISESWGQGNTEAFF. CDR3 nucleotide sequence: TGTGCCATCAGTGAGTCCTGGGGACAGGGTAACACTGAAGCTTTCTTT. The chain employs TRBV10-3 and TRBJ1-1; 9 nucleotides agree with TRBD1. Per germline, CDR1 ENHRY and CDR2 SYGVKD. The CDR3 contains 16 residues. With 0 bases clipped from V and 2 bases from J, the junction kept 4 bases outside the gene matches.

The chain couples TRBV3-1 (or the pseudogene TRBV3-2) to TRBJ2-7, with D maybe TRBD2 (7 bases). Looked up from germline, CDR1 is LGHDT and CDR2 is YNNKEL (reference sequence). V lost 4 bases, J lost 1 base, and 20 bases lay in between. CDR3 size: 17 residues. CDR3 protein: CASSPGTGGGRSYEQYF. CDR3 bases: TGTGCCAGCAGCCCCGGGACGGGGGGCGGGCGGTCCTACGAGCAGTACTTC.

J is TRBJ1-1 and V is TRBV5-1; 7 bases are a match to TRBD1. V lost 5 bases and J lost 1; bases outside the gene matches: 5. Germline V lookup: CDR1 SGHRS, CDR2 YFSETQ. The CDR3 totals 14 residues. The CDR3 loop is CASRGQPQNTEAFF. In nucleotides, the CDR3 is TGCGCCAGCAGGGGACAGCCACAGAACACTGAAGCTTTCTTT. Using reference TRBV5-1 and TRBJ1-1 for the parts outside the CDR3, the full variable domain is KAGVTQTPRYLIKTRGQQVTLSCSPISGHRSVSWYQQTPGQGLQFLFEYFSETQRNKGNFPGRFSGRQFSNSRSEMNVSTLELGDSALYLCASRGQPQNTEAFFGQGTRLTVV.

The chain has TRBV5-1 and TRBJ1-2, with a weak D call TRBD1 (6 bases). The germline V gene encodes CDR1 SGHRS and CDR2 YFSETQ. The CDR3 covers 14 residues. The ends were cut back, 0 bases at V and 5 bases at J, with 11 bases in the middle. CDR3 region: CASSLAGDRYGYTF. Written as DNA, the CDR3 is TGCGCCAGCAGCTTGGCAGGGGACCGATATGGCTACACCTTC.

The chain carries TRBV19 and TRBJ2-3; TRBD2 matches at 8 bases. CDR1 LNHDA and CDR2 SQIVND come from the germline V gene (reference sequence). Germline trimming cut 5 bases from V and 2 bases from J; bases unmatched to any gene: 15. The CDR3 is 18 residues long. The CDR3 DNA is TGTGCCAGTAGTGTGAAGGGCCAGACTAGCGACCCCACAGATACGCAGTATTTT. It specifies CASSVKGQTSDPTDTQYF. The complete variable domain, with remaining parts taken from reference TRBV19 and TRBJ2-3, reads DGGITQSPKYLFRKEGQNVTLSCEQNLNHDAMYWYRQDPGQGLRLIYYSQIVNDFQKGDIAEGYSVSREKKESFPLTVTSAQKNPTAFYLCASSVKGQTSDPTDTQYFGPGTRLTVL.

This clone was recorded only once. The chain links TRBV2 to TRBJ1-1; maybe TRBD1 (6 bases). V lost 6 bases to trimming and J lost 4 bases, with 15 bases between them. This CDR3 has 14 residues. Germline-derived CDR1 and CDR2 are SNHLY and FYNNEI. DNA for the CDR3: TGTGCCAGCAGGGCGGACAGCGGAGGCACTGAAGCTTTCTTT. Translating it yields CASRADSGGTEAFF. The full variable domain, rest sourced from reference TRBV2 and TRBJ1-1, is EPEVTQTPSHQVTQMGQEVILRCVPISNHLYFYWYRQILGQKVEFLVSFYNNEISEKSEIFDDQFSVERPDGSNFTLKIRSTKLEDSAMYFCASRADSGGTEAFFGQGTRLTVV.

The J gene is TRBJ2-2, the V gene TRBV5-1; D possibly corresponds to TRBD1 (5 bases). CDR3 length: 15 amino acids. The germline gives CDR1 SGHRS, CDR2 YFSETQ. The germline V and J ends were trimmed by 5 bases and 2 bases, with 13 bases remaining between them. CDR3 region: CASSDGRVNTGELFF. As DNA, the CDR3 is TGCGCCAGCAGTGACGGCAGGGTAAACACCGGGGAGCTGTTTTTT. Full variable domain (remainder filled in from reference TRBV5-1 and TRBJ2-2): KAGVTQTPRYLIKTRGQQVTLSCSPISGHRSVSWYQQTPGQGLQFLFEYFSETQRNKGNFPGRFSGRQFSNSRSEMNVSTLELGDSALYLCASSDGRVNTGELFFGEGSRLTVL.

The chain carries TRBV28 and TRBJ1-6; 7 nucleotides agree with TRBD1. CDR3 size: 15 residues. The germline V gene encodes CDR1 MDHEN and CDR2 SYDVKM. J lost 5 bases, V lost 4 bases, and 5 bases had no gene match. The CDR3 reads CASSSQGVDNSPLHF. CDR3 coding DNA: TGTGCCAGCAGTTCCCAGGGGGTTGATAATTCACCCCTCCACTTT.

The CDR3 loop is CASSLGRGAVYNEQFF. CDR3 DNA: TGTGCCAGCAGCTTAGGTCGGGGGGCCGTCTACAATGAGCAGTTCTTC. The gene calls are TRBV7-2 and TRBJ2-1; D might be TRBD2 (7 bases). Deletions cut 1 base from V and 3 bases from J, with 13 bases between. The CDR3 extends over 16 amino acids. Germline loops: CDR1 SGHTA, CDR2 FQGNSA.

V is TRBV6-5 and J is TRBJ1-1; 9 bases line up with TRBD1. CDR3 size: 15 residues. CDR1 and CDR2 (germline): MNHEY, SVGAGI. After removal of 7 bases from V and 3 bases from J, the junction contained 9 bases not matched to a gene. CDR3 DNA: TGTGCCAGCAATCCGGGACAGGGCGTGGACACTGAAGCTTTCTTT. Protein sequence: CASNPGQGVDTEAFF.

This rearrangement joins TRBV4-2 to TRBJ2-6; a weak D match, TRBD1 (5 bases). This CDR3 spans 18 amino acids. The V and J ends lost 0 bases and 2 bases respectively, with 14 bases between them. The germline V gene encodes CDR1 LGHNA and CDR2 YNFKEQ. The CDR3 sequence is CASSQEGSGQPGANVLTF. CDR3 coding DNA: TGTGCCAGCAGCCAAGAAGGTTCAGGGCAGCCTGGGGCCAACGTCCTGACTTTC.

The chain couples TRBV10-3 to TRBJ1-1, with TRBD1 matching 7 bases. Germline lookup yields CDR1 ENHRY and CDR2 SYGVKD. V gave up 0 bases and J gave up 5 bases; unmatched junction bases: 3. The length of the CDR3 is 14 residues. CDR3 nucleotides: TGTGCCATCAGTGAGTCGACAGGGAGGACTGAAGCTTTCTTT. It specifies CAISESTGRTEAFF.

The chain is built from TRBV18 and TRBJ1-4, with D maybe TRBD1 (6 bases). The germline V gene has CDR1 KGHSH and CDR2 LQKENI. V lost 5 bases, J lost 0 bases, and 10 bases lay in between. This CDR3 comprises 15 residues. The CDR3 DNA reads as TGTGCCAGCTCATCAGGGGAAGCAACTAATGAAAAACTGTTTTTT. This translates into CASSSGEATNEKLFF.